Only a few counts were recorded for the clone carrying this T cell receptor (beta chain). Measured with immunoSEQ multiplex PCR; TCRdb has only the in-frame clones, and not every one. This sample has about 240,000 clones; about 85% occur once, and the top ten carry more than 6%. This sample is part of a study of blood T cell repertoires in COVID-19. CDR3 size: 13 residues. CDR1 SGHDN and CDR2 FVKESK come from the germline V gene. V was cut by 2 bases and J by 1 base, with 3 bases left in between. The sequence was collected from a woman in her sixties with active or convalescent COVID-19. V usage is TRBV14 and J usage is TRBJ1-3; D is unresolved. The sequenced sample consisted of peripheral blood. The DNA of the CDR3 is TGTGCCAGCAGCCAACAGTCTGGAAACACCATATATTTT. This sequence encodes CASSQQSGNTIYF.